Detailed here is one T cell receptor beta chain. This CDR3 is built from 17 residues. The V and J ends lost 4 bases and 4 bases, in that order; junction bases with no gene match: 10. The germline CDR1 and CDR2 sequences are SGHTA and FQGNSA. Original data processing: Cell counts per sample came from amplifying reference gene primers. TCRdb keeps only in-frame clones here, not all; method: immunoSEQ multiplex PCR. V, J and clone size reflect that table, while D and trimming were determined from the DNA. The table includes approximately 140,000 clones, 84% detected once. This sample was included in a study of blood T cell repertoires in COVID-19.

The clonotype originates from a human donor in a cohort sampled during active COVID-19. J is TRBJ2-1 and V is TRBV7-2, with TRBD2 matching 10 bases. Sequenced material: peripheral blood. The CDR3 sequence: CASSSPRVAGGYNEQFF. The CDR3 region has the DNA TGTGCCAGCAGCTCCCCAAGAGTAGCGGGGGGATACAATGAGCAGTTCTTC. Combining the CDR3 with reference TRBV7-2 and TRBJ2-1 gives the whole variable domain GAGVSQSPSNKVTEKGKDVELRCDPISGHTALYWYRQSLGQGLEFLIYFQGNSAPDKSGLPSDRFSAERTGGSVSTLTIQRTQQEDSAVYLCASSSPRVAGGYNEQFFGPGTRLTVL.